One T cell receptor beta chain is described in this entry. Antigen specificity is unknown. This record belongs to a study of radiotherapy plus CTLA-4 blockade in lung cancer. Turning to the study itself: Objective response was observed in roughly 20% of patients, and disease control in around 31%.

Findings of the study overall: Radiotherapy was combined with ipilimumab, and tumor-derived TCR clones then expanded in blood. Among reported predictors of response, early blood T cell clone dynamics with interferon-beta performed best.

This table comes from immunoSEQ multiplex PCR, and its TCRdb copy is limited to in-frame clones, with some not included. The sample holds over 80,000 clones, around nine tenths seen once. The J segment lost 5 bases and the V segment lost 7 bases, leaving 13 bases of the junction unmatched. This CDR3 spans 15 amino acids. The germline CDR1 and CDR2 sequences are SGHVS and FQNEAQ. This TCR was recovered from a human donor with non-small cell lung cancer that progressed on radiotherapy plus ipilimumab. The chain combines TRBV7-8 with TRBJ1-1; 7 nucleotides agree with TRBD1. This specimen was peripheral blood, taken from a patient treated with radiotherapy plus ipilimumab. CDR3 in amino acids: CASTLIVGGRTEAFF. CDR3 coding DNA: TGTGCCAGCACCCTTATAGTAGGGGGCAGGACTGAAGCTTTCTTT.